This entry is about one T cell receptor (beta chain). This record comes from a study of response to subunit inactivated influenza vaccine. TCRdb reanalysed the RT-PCR reads using MiXCR and keeps one entry per CDR3 protein. This table has 700,000 to 900,000 distinct CDR3 sequences, around 21% appearing once. Germline V gene sequence: CDR1 MNHNS, CDR2 SASEGT. Trimming shortened V by 0 bases and J by 8 bases, and 16 bases separated the two germline ends. The CDR3 consists of 15 residues. This sequence originates from a middle-aged man who received an inactivated influenza vaccine. The chain combines TRBV6-1 with TRBJ1-2, with D possibly being TRBD1 (6 bases). The material sequenced was PBMCs from blood, taken roughly 5 days after vaccination. The CDR3 spells CASSEAATGKRGYTF. DNA of the CDR3: TGTGCCAGCAGTGAAGCAGCAACAGGGAAGCGCGGCTACACCTTC.